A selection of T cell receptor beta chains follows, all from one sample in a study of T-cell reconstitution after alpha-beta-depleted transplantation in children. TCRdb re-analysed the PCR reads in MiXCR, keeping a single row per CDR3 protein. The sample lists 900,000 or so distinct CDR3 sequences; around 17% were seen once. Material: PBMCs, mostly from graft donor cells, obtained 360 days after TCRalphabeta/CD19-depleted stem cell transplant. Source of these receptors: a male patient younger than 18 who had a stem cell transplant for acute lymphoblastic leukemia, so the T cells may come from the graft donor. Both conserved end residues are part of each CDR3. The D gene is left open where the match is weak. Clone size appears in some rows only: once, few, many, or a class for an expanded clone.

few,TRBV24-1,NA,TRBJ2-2,TGTGCCACCAGTGACCCGACCTTCGGCACCGGGGAGCTGTTTTTT,CATSDPTFGTGELFF
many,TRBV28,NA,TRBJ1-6,TGTGCCAGCAGTTTCTCACAAGGACCTTATAATTCACCCCTCCACTTT,CASSFSQGPYNSPLHF
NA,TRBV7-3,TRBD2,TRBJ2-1,TGTGCCAGCAGCTTAAAAGAACAAGCGGGAGGGCCTGTCAATGAGCAGTTCTTC,CASSLKEQAGGPVNEQFF
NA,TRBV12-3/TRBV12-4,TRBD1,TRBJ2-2,TGTGCCAGCAGCAAGACAGGGACCGGGGAGCTGTTTTTT,CASSKTGTGELFF
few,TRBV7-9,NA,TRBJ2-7,TGTGCCAGCAGTCCCCCAGGAGGGGCGGCCCCTATGGAGCAGTACTTC,CASSPPGGAAPMEQYF
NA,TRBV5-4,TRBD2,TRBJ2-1,TGTGCCAGCAGCTGGGGACTAGCGGGACCCAGTGGTTCCTACAATGAGCAGTTCTTC,CASSWGLAGPSGSYNEQFF
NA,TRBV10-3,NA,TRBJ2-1,TGTGCCATCAGACAGGGCAATGAGCAGTTCTTC,CAIRQGNEQFF
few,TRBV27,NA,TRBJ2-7,TGTGCCAGCAGTTCCGGGAGCTTCGCCTACGAGCAGTACTTC,CASSSGSFAYEQYF
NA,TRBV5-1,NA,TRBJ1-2,TGCGCCAGCAGCTTGGCCCCTGAAGGCTACACCTTC,CASSLAPEGYTF
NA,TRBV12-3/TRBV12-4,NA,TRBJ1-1,TGTGCCAGCACTAACACAGGCATGAACACTGAAGCTTTCTTT,CASTNTGMNTEAFF
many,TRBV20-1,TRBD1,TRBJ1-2,TGCAGTGCTAGAGCCCAGGACAGGGTGATCTATGGCTACACCTTC,CSARAQDRVIYGYTF
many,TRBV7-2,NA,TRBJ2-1,TGTGCCAGCACCCTCCCGGCCTACAATGAGCAGTTCTTC,CASTLPAYNEQFF
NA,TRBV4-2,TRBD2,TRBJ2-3,TGTGCCAGCAGCCAAGACCCTCCTAGCGGGAGGTTTACAGATACGCAGTATTTT,CASSQDPPSGRFTDTQYF
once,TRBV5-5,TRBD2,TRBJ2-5,TGTGCCAGCAGCTTGAGGCTAGCGGGGTGGGTCCAAGAGACCCAGTACTTC,CASSLRLAGWVQETQYF
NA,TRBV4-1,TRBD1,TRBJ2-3,TGCGCCAGCAGAGAGGGGGCTAGGACAGATACGCAGTATTTT,CASREGARTDTQYF
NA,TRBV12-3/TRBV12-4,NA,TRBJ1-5,TGTGCCAGCAGTTTCCAGGGGAATAGCAATCAGCCCCAGCATTTT,CASSFQGNSNQPQHF
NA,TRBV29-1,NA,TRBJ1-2,TGCAGCGTTGAACGGACAGTTCGCTATGGCTACACCTTC,CSVERTVRYGYTF
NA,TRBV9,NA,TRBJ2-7,TGTGCCAGCAGCCCCAAGGATGTCTACGAGCAGTACTTC,CASSPKDVYEQYF
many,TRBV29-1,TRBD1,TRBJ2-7,TGCAGCGTTGCTCGGGGACAGTTCTCCGCCTACGAGCAGTACTTC,CSVARGQFSAYEQYF
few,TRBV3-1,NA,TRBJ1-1,TGTGCCAGCAGCTCTTTTGCTGAAGCTTTCTTT,CASSSFAEAFF
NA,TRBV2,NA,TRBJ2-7,TGTGCCAGCAGTTCTACATCCTTTATAAAGAGATACGGATACGAGCAGTACTTC,CASSSTSFIKRYGYEQYF
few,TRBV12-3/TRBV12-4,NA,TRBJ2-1,TGTGCCAGCAGTAGCGCCCTTAGCGGAGCCAAATACAATGAGCAGTTCTTC,CASSSALSGAKYNEQFF
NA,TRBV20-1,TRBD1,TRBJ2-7,TGCAGTGCCAACCAGGACAGGGGGCCCTTCTATAGCTCCTACGAGCAGTACTTC,CSANQDRGPFYSSYEQYF
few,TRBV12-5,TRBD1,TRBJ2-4,TGTGCTAGTGGTTTGGGGGACAGGGTGGTCAAAAACATTCAGTACTTC,CASGLGDRVVKNIQYF
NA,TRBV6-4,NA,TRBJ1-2,TGTGCCAGCCGAAAGATTACCGTGGGCTATGGCTACACCTTC,CASRKITVGYGYTF
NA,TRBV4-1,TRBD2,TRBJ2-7,TGCGCCAGCAGCCAACTACCGGGACTAGCGGGGACCTACGAGCAGTACTTC,CASSQLPGLAGTYEQYF
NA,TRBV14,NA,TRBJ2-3,TGTGCCAGCAGCCAAGCCTTACAGGGTCTCCTCACAGATACGCAGTATTTT,CASSQALQGLLTDTQYF
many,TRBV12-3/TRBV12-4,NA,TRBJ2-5,TGTGCCAGCAGTTTGACCAGGGGAGAGACCCAGTACTTC,CASSLTRGETQYF
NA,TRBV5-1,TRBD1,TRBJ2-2,TGCGCCAGCAGCCACAGGGGGCGCCAGACCGGGGAGCTGTTTTTT,CASSHRGRQTGELFF
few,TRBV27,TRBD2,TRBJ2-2,TGTGCCAGCGGGGGACTAGCGGACGTCTGGAACACCGGGGAGCTGTTTTTT,CASGGLADVWNTGELFF
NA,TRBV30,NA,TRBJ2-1,TGTGCCTTGAGACTAGAAGATGAGCAGTTCTTC,CALRLEDEQFF
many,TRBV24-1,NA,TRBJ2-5,TGTGCCACCAGTGACGTGGGTAGAGGAGAGACCCAGTACTTC,CATSDVGRGETQYF
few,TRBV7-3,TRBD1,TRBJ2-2,TGTGCCAGCAGCTTAGGACAGGGGGTTAACACCGGGGAGCTGTTTTTT,CASSLGQGVNTGELFF
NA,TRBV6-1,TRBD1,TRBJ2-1,TGTGCCAGCACTAAAACAGGGGAGTGGTATGAGCAGTTCTTC,CASTKTGEWYEQFF
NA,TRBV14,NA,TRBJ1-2,TGTGCCAGCAGCCCCTGGAAGGGTCGAGGCTATGGCTACACCTTC,CASSPWKGRGYGYTF
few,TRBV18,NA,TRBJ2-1,TGTGCCAGCTCTCCGAACAGGGTACACCACTACAATGAGCAGTTCTTC,CASSPNRVHHYNEQFF
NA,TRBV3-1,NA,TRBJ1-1,TGTGCCAGCAGCCAATGGGATGAAGCTTTCTTT,CASSQWDEAFF
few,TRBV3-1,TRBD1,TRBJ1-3,TGTGCCAGCAGCCAAGATCCCACCGGACAGGGGGCATGGACCATATATTTT,CASSQDPTGQGAWTIYF
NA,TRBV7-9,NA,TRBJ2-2,TGTGCCAGCAGCTTAGTCTGGTTTGGCGGGGAGCTGTTTTTT,CASSLVWFGGELFF
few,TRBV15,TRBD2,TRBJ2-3,TGTGCCACCAGCAGAGTGCGGGGGTACCGCACAGATACGCAGTATTTT,CATSRVRGYRTDTQYF
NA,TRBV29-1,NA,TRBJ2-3,TGCAGCGTTGAGGGCAGACGGACAGATACGCAGTATTTT,CSVEGRRTDTQYF
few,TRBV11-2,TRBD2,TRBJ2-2,TGTGCCAGCAGCTGGGGGACTAGCGGGAGGGAGAACACCGGGGAGCTGTTTTTT,CASSWGTSGRENTGELFF
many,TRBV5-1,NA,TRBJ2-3,TGTGCCAGCAGTTTCACCGGGAGTACAGATACGCAGTATTTT,CASSFTGSTDTQYF
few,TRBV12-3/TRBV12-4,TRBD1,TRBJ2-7,TGTGCCAGCAGTCGCGCCGGGACAGGACTCTACGAGCAGTACTTC,CASSRAGTGLYEQYF
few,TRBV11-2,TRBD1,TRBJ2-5,TGTGCCAGCAGCCGGATCCTACAGGGGTCGAAGACCCAGTACTTC,CASSRILQGSKTQYF
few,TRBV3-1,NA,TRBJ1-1,TGTGCCAGCAGCCAAGCAGCATCGAACACTGAAGCTTTCTTT,CASSQAASNTEAFF
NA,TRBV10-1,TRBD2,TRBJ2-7,TGCGCCAGCAGTGAGTCTAGCGGGTGCTACGAGCAGTACTTC,CASSESSGCYEQYF
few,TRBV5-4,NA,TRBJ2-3,TGTGCCAGCAGCACCGCCGGGGGCACAGATACGCAGTATTTT,CASSTAGGTDTQYF
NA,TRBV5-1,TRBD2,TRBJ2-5,TGCGCCAGCAGCTGGGGGACTACCTCCCAAGAGACCCAGTACTTC,CASSWGTTSQETQYF
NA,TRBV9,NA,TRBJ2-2,TGTGCCAGCATAGCGGAGAACACCGGGGAGCTGTTTTTT,CASIAENTGELFF
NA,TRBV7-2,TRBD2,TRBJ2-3,TGTGCCAGCAGCTTCAGTGCGGGAGCAGATACGCAGTATTTT,CASSFSAGADTQYF
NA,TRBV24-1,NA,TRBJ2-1,TGTGCCACCAGTGATTTGCAGAGGGACCCCTACAATGAGCAGTTCTTC,CATSDLQRDPYNEQFF
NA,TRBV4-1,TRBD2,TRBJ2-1,TGCGCCAGCAGCCCCCCCGCGGGGGGACAGCCAACTAGCGGGAGCTACAATGAGCAGTTCTTC,CASSPPAGGQPTSGSYNEQFF
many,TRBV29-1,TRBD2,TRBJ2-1,TGCAGCGCTGAAAGCGGGAGGGCCACCTACAATGAGCAGTTCTTC,CSAESGRATYNEQFF